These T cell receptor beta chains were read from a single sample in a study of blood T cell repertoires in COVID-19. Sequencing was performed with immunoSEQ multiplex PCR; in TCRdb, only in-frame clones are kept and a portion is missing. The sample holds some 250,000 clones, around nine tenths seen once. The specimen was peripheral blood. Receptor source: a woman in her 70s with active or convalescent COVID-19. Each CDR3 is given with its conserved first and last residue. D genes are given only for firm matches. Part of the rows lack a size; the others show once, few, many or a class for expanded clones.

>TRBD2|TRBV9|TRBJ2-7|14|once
TGTGCCAGCAGCGTAACTAGCGGGGGCTACGAGCAGTACTTC
CASSVTSGGYEQYF
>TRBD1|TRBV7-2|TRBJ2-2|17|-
TGTGCCAGCAGCTTTAGAGGACAGGCGCTGAACACCGGGGAGCTGTTTTTT
CASSFRGQALNTGELFF
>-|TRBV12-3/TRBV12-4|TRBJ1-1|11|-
TGTGCCAGTAGACAACGAGAAGGAGCTTTCTTT
CASRQREGAFF
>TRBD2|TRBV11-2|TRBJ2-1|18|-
TGTGCCAGCAGCTTAGATATAACTAGCGGGGGCCGGGGGAATGAGCAGTTCTTC
CASSLDITSGGRGNEQFF
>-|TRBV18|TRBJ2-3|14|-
TGTGCCAGCTCGCCCGAGTGGAGCACAGATACGCAGTATTTT
CASSPEWSTDTQYF
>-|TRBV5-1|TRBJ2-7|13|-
TGCGCCAGCGGCGAGGAGGGGGCGGACGAGCAGTACTTC
CASGEEGADEQYF
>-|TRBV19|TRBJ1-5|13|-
TGTGCCAGTAGTGCTCGGCGGGATCAGCCCCAGCATTTT
CASSARRDQPQHF
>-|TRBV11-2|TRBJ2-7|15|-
TGTGCCAGCAGCTCCGACGCAGGGTTCGGCTACGAGCAGTACTTC
CASSSDAGFGYEQYF
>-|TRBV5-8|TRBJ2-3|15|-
TGTGCCAGCAGTTATCGGTTTTCTAGCACAGATACGCAGTATTTT
CASSYRFSSTDTQYF
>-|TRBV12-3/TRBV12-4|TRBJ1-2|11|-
TGTGCCAGCGGATCCTCGGGTGGCTACACCTTC
CASGSSGGYTF
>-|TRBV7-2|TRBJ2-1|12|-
TGTGCCAGCAGCTACAGGGTGAATGAGCAGTTCTTC
CASSYRVNEQFF
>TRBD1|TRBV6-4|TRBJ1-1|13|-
TGTGCCAGCAGGGGGACAGGGGAGACTGAAGCTTTCTTT
CASRGTGETEAFF
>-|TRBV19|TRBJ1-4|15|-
TGTGCCAGTAGTGAGGCTCGTCAGACGAATGAAAAACTGTTTTTT
CASSEARQTNEKLFF
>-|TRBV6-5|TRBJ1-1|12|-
TGTGCCAGCAGCACAGTGAACACTGAAGCTTTCTTT
CASSTVNTEAFF
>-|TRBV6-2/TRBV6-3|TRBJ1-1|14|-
TGTGCCAGCAGTTTCCACAGGGTGAGAACTGAAGCTTTCTTT
CASSFHRVRTEAFF
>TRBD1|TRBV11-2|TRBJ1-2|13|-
TGTGCCAGCAGCTTCGACAGGGTCGAAGGCTACACCTTC
CASSFDRVEGYTF
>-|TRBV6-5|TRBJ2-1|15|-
TGTGCCAGCAAGACAGCCCCGAGCTCCTACAATGAGCAGTTCTTC
CASKTAPSSYNEQFF
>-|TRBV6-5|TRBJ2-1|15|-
TGTGCCAGCAGTTACGACGGGAATTCCTACAATGAGCAGTTCTTC
CASSYDGNSYNEQFF
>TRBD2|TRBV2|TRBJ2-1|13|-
TGTGCCAGCCAAGTAGCGGGGGGGCCCAAGCAGTTCTTC
CASQVAGGPKQFF
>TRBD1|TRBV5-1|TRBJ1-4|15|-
TGCGCCAGCACCCCGGGGGACAGGGGGCATGAAAAACTGTTTTTT
CASTPGDRGHEKLFF
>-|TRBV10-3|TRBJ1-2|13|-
TGTGCCATTGAGGACAGATCTTCCAGGGGCTACACCTTC
CAIEDRSSRGYTF
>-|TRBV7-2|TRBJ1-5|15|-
TGTGCCAGCAGCCTCTTCGACAGCTCCAATCAGCCCCAGCATTTT
CASSLFDSSNQPQHF